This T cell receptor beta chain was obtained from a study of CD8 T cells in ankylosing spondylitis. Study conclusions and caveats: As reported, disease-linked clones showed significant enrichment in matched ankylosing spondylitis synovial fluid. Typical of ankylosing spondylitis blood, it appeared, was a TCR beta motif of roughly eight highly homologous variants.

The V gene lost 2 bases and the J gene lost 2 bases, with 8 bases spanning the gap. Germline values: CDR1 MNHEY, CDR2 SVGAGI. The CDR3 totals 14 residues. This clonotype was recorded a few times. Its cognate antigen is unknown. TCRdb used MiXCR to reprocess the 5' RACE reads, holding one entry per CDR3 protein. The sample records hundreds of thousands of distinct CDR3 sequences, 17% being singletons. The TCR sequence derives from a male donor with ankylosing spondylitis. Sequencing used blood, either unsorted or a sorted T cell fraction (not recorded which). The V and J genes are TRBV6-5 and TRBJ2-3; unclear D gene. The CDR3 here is CASSYRSITDTQYF. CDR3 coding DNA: TGTGCCAGCAGTTACCGGTCAATCACAGATACGCAGTATTTT.